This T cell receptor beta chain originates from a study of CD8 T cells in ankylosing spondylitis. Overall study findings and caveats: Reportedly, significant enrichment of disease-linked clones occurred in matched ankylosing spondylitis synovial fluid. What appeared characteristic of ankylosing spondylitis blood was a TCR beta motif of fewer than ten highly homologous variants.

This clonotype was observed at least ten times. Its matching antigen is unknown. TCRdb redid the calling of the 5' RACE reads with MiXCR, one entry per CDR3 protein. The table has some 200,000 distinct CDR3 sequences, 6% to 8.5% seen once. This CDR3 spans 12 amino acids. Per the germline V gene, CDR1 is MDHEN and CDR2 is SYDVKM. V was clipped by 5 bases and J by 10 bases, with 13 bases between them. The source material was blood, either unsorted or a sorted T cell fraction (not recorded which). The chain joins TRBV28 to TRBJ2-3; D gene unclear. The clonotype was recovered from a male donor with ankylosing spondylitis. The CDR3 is CASSPTSPSQYF. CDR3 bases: TGTGCCAGCAGTCCGACAAGCCCATCGCAGTATTTT.